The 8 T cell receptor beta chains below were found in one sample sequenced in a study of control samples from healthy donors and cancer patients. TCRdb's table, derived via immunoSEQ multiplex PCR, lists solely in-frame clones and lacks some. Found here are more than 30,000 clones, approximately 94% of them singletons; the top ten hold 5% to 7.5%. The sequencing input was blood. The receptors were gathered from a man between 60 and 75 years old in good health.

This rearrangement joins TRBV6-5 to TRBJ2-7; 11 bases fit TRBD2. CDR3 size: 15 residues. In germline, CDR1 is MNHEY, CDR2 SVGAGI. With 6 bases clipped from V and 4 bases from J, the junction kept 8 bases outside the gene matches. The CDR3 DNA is TGTGCCAGCAGCGCCTCCACTAGCGGGGGTTACGAGCAGTACTTC. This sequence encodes CASSASTSGGYEQYF.

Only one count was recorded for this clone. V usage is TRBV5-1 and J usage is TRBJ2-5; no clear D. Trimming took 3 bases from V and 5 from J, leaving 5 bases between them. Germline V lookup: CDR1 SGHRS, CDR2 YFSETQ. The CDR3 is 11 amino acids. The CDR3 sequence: CASSSSETQYF. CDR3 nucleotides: TGCGCCAGCAGCTCCTCGGAGACCCAGTACTTC.

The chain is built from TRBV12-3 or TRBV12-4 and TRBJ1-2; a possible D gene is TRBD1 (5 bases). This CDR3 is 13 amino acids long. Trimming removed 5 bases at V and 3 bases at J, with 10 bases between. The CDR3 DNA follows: TGTGCCAGCAGTGTGACAGAACACTATGGCTACACCTTC. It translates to CASSVTEHYGYTF.

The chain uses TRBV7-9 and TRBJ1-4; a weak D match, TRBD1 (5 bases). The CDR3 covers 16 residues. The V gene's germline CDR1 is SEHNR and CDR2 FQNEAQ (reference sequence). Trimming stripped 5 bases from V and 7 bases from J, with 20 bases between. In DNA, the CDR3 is TGTGCCAGCAGCGCTCCCTTGACAGATTCGCCTGAAAAACTGTTTTTT. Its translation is CASSAPLTDSPEKLFF.

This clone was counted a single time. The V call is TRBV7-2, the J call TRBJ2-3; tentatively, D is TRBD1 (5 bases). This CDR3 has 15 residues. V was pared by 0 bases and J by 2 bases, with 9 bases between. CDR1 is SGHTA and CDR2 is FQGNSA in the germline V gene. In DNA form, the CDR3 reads TGTGCCAGCAGCTTAGCGGCAGGGTCCACAGATACGCAGTATTTT. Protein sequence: CASSLAAGSTDTQYF.

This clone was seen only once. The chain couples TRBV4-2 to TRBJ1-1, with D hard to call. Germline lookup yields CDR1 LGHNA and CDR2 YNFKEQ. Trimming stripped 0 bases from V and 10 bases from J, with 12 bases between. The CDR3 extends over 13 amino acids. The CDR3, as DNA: TGTGCCAGCAGCCAAGATTTAAGGGTTCGAGCTTTCTTT. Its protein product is CASSQDLRVRAFF.

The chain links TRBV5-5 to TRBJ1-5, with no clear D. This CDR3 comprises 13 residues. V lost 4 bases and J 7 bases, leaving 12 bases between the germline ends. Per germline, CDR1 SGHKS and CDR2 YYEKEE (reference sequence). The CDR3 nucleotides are TGTGCCAGCAGCCTAAGGCTAGGGCAGCCCCAGCATTTT. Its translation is CASSLRLGQPQHF.

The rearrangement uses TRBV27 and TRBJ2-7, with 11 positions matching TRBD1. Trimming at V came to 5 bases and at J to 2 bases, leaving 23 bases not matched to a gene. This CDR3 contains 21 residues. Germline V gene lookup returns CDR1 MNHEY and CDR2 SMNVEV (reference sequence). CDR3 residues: CASSRVFRGTGGSSPTYEQYF. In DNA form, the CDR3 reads TGTGCCAGCAGTCGGGTATTCCGCGGGACAGGGGGGTCTAGCCCCACCTACGAGCAGTACTTC.